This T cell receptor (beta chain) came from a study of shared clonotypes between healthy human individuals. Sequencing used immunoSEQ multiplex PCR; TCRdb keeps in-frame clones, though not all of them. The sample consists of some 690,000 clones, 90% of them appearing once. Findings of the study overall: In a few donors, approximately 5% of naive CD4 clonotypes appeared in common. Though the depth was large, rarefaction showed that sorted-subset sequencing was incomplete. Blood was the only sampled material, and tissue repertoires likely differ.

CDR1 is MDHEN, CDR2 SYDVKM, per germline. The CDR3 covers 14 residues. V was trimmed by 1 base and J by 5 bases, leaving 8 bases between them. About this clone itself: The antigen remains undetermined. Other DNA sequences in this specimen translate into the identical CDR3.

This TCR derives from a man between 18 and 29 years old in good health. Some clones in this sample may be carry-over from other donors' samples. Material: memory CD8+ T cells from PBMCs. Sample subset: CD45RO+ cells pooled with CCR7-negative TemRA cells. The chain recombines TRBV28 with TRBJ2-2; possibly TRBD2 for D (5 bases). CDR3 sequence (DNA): TGTGCCAGCAGTTTATCCGGGGATACCGGGGAGCTGTTTTTT. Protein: CASSLSGDTGELFF.